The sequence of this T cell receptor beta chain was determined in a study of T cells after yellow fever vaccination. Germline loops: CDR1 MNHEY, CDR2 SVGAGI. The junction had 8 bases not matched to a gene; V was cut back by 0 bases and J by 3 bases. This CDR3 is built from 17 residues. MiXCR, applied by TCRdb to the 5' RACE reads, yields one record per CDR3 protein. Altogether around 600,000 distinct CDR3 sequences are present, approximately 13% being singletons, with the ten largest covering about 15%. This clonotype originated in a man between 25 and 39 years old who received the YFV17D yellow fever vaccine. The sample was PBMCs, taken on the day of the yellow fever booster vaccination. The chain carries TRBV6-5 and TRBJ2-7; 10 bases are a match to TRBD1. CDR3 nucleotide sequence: TGTGCCAGCAGTTACTCCATGCCGGGACAGGGGATCTACGAGCAGTACTTC. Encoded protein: CASSYSMPGQGIYEQYF.